Following are 7 T cell receptor beta chains from one sample sequenced in a study of CD4 T cells in relation to SARS-CoV-2 and coronaviruses. The antigens for these receptors are not known. Generated by immunoSEQ multiplex PCR, the TCRdb table keeps only in-frame clones and is missing some. This table has about 36,000 clones, around 85% appearing once. Sequenced material: naive CD4+ T cells from PBMCs, cultured in vitro. The subset was: naive CD4+ T cells isolated by negative enrichment. These TCRs come from an adult with COVID-19.

This chain joins TRBV6-2 or TRBV6-3 and TRBJ2-7, with 8 bases that match TRBD2. CDR1 is MNHEY and CDR2 is SVGEGT in the germline V gene. The CDR3 loop spans 12 amino acids. V dropped 6 bases and J dropped 6; count of bases not matched to a gene: 4. Here the CDR3 reads CASSGLAPEQYF. The CDR3 nucleotides are TGTGCCAGCAGCGGACTAGCCCCCGAGCAGTACTTC.

The V gene is TRBV13, the J gene TRBJ1-1; weak D call: TRBD1 (6 bases). Trimming took 3 bases from V and 3 from J, leaving 8 bases between them. Per the germline V gene, CDR1 is PRHDT and CDR2 is FYEKMQ (reference sequence). CDR3 length: 13 amino acids. The CDR3 is CASSFTGYTEAFF. Written as DNA, the CDR3 is TGTGCCAGCAGCTTCACAGGGTACACTGAAGCTTTCTTT.

The gene calls are TRBV30 and TRBJ1-1, with TRBD1 matching over 7 bases. With V trimmed by 5 bases and J by 1 base, 7 bases remained unmatched. This CDR3 is 14 amino acids long. Looked up from germline, CDR1 is GTSNPN and CDR2 is SVGIG (reference sequence). The CDR3 bases are TGTGCCTGGGCGCTGGGGACAGAGAACACTGAAGCTTTCTTT. Its translation: CAWALGTENTEAFF.

The J gene is TRBJ2-5, the V gene TRBV28, with D tentatively TRBD1 (5 bases). The CDR3 runs to 13 residues. The germline V gene has CDR1 MDHEN and CDR2 SYDVKM. The V and J ends lost 4 bases and 3 bases respectively, with 9 bases between them. CDR3 sequence: CASSSKTEETQYF. DNA of the CDR3: TGTGCCAGCAGTTCCAAGACAGAAGAGACCCAGTACTTC.

This chain joins TRBV5-1 and TRBJ2-7; D call uncertain. Per germline, CDR1 SGHRS and CDR2 YFSETQ. The CDR3 is made up of 16 amino acids. V lost 0 bases to trimming and J lost 1 base, with 14 bases between them. The DNA for the CDR3 is TGCGCCAGCAGCTTGGAGGCCAGAAAAGGGTCCTACGAGCAGTACTTC. Translating gives CASSLEARKGSYEQYF.

This sequence joins TRBV24-1 and TRBJ2-5; D is undetermined. V lost 0 bases to trimming and J lost 5 bases, with 12 bases between them. Germline CDR1 is KGHDR and CDR2 is SFDVKD. The CDR3 loop spans 15 amino acids. Here the CDR3 reads CATSDLTQSRETQYF. The CDR3 nucleotides are TGTGCCACCAGTGATTTGACACAATCAAGGGAGACCCAGTACTTC.

This rearrangement joins TRBV5-1 to TRBJ2-6; TRBD2 might be the D (5 bases). This CDR3 has 18 residues. V was trimmed by 4 bases and J by 3 bases, leaving 20 bases between them. Germline CDR1 is SGHRS and CDR2 is YFSETQ. The CDR3 DNA follows: TGCGCCAGCAGCGGATATGGGGAAGGAGGAGATGGGGCCAACGTCCTGACTTTC. As protein: CASSGYGEGGDGANVLTF.